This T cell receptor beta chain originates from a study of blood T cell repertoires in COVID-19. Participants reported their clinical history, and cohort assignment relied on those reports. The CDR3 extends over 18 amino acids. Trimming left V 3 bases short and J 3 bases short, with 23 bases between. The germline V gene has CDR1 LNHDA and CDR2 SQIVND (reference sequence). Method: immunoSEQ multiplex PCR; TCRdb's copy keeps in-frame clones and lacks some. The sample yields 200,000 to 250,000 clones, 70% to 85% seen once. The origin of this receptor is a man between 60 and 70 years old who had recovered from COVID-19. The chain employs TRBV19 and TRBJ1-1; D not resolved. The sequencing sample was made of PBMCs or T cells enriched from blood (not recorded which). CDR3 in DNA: TGTGCCAGTAGTATGCCGAGGACCCCACTCCCCGGGGACACTGAAGCTTTCTTT. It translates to CASSMPRTPLPGDTEAFF. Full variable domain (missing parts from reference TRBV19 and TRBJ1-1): DGGITQSPKYLFRKEGQNVTLSCEQNLNHDAMYWYRQDPGQGLRLIYYSQIVNDFQKGDIAEGYSVSREKKESFPLTVTSAQKNPTAFYLCASSMPRTPLPGDTEAFFGQGTRLTVV.